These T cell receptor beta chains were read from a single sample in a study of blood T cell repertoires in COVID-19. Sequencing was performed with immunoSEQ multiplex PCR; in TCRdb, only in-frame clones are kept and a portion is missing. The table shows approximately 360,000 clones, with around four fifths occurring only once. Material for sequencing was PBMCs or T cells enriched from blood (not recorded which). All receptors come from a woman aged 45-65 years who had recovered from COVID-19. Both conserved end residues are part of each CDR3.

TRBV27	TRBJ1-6	CASSSQQVNSPLHF
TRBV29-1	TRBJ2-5	CSVETSGETQYF
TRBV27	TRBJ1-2	CASSLGGVPGYGYTF
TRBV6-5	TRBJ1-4	CASSSNRGGEEKLFF
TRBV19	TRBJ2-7	CASSIGRVYEQYF
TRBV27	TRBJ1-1	CASGKTGNTEAFF
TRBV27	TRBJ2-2	CASSLRGANTGELFF
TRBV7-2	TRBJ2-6	CASSLVFSGANVLTF
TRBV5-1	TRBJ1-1	CASSYALRGMDTEAFF
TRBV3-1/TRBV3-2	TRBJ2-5	CASSQDRDRETQYF
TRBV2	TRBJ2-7	CASSDGLAGTYEQYF
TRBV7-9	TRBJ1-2	CASSLSRDRINYGYTF
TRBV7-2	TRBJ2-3	CASSLVSRSGGRGADTQYF
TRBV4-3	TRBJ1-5	CASSQDVGAGDQPQHF
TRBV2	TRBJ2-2	CASRTGPTPNTGELFF
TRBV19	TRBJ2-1	CASSIAGQGRDEQFF
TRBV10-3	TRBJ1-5	CAISEPGSQPQHF
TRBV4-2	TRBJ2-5	CASSQGVTRTSQETQYF
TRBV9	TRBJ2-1	CASSAPGGAGMGGEQFF
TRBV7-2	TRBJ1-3	CASSSADSLGNTIYF
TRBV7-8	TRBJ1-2	CASSNRDRGGGYTF
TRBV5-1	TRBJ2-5	CASMFSGRAAETQYF
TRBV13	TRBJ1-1	CASSGHAIGNTEAFF
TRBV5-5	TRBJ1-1	CASSSGRTGFVTEAFF
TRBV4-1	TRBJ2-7	CASSQEGRVYEQYF
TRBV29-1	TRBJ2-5	CSVVGRGVETQYF
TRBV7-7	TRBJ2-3	CASSPGPLAGGPRDTQYF
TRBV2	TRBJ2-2	CASSGRGQGVQYTGELFF
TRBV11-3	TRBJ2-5	CASSLASGAYQETQYF
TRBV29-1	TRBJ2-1	CSVGPYVANNEQFF
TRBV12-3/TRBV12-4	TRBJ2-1	CARGAGRYNEQFF
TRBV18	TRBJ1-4	CASARGLNEKLFF
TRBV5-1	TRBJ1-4	CASSLGQGATNEKLFF
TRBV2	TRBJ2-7	CASSEVWGTDLYEQYF
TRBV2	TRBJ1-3	CASTLGTPYAGNTIYF
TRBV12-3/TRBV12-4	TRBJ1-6	CASGLSRGSPLHF
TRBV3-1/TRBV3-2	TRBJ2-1	CASSQSGRVDEQFF
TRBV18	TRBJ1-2	CASSPPTNLYGYTF
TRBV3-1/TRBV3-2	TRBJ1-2	CASSQACGKTTNYGYTF
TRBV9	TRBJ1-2	CASSVGELNYGYTF
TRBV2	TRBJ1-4	CASSEGRGFNEKLFF
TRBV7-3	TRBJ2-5	CASSQSGVGGGTQYF
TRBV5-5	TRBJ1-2	CASSSQQLDYGYTF
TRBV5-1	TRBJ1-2	CASSSTNNPGYTF
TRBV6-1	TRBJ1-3	CASSETTGGFSGNTIYF
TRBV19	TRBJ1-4	CASSVQSNEKLFF
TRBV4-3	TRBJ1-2	CASSQEGRPYGYTF
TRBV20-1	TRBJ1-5	CSASAGVNQPQHF
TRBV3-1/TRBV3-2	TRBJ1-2	CASSQDTGNYGYTF
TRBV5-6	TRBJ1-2	CASSQNRVGYTF
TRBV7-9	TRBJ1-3	CASSHQGPNSGNTIYF
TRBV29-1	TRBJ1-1	CSADVGQMNTEAFF
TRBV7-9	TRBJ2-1	CASSRGTDLSLDQFF
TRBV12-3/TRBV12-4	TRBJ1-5	CASSFPDQPQHF